The sequence of this T cell receptor beta chain was determined in a study of early T cells in non-severe SARS-CoV-2 infection. Study-wide background: Bulk RNA taken from unsorted whole blood was sequenced, leaving chains unpaired. Notes on the study in general: VDJdb-based annotation leaned toward anti-spike CD8 responses and missed private and CD4 specificities.

This clonotype was seen repeatedly, ten times or more. Its matching antigen is unknown. As part of library construction, unique molecular identifiers were attached to individual cDNA molecules. Each CDR3 protein gets one entry after TCRdb re-called the 5' RACE reads with MiXCR. The sample includes around 98,000 distinct CDR3 sequences, more than 9.5% of them seen just once. Germline CDR1 SGHRS, CDR2 YFSETQ. The V and J ends lost 0 bases and 3 bases respectively, with 8 bases between them. This CDR3 spans 14 amino acids. The V call is TRBV5-1, the J call TRBJ2-3; D is uncertain. The sample comprised whole blood. This TCR derives from an adult who was a healthcare worker with PCR-confirmed SARS-CoV-2 infection or an uninfected control (not recorded which). CDR3 DNA: TGCGCCAGCAGCTTGGGGCAGCTTACAGATACGCAGTATTTT. It translates to CASSLGQLTDTQYF.